The source of this TCR beta chain is a study of T cells expressing NK-cell markers. As to this clonotype: Antigen: not known.

The germline gives CDR1 SGHTA, CDR2 FQGNSA. This CDR3 is 13 amino acids long. General observations from the study: The study found dominant NKG2C+ clonotypes at about 1.0-7.0% of CD8+ T cells in roughly six donors.

TCRdb reprocessed the 5' RACE reads, with one entry per CDR3 protein and no DNA. This table lists about 540,000 distinct CDR3 sequences. This clonotype was sampled from a young man in good health. The rearrangement joins TRBV7-2 to TRBJ1-1. The specimen sequenced was blood T cells: a sorted CD56 or NKG2C T cell subset, CD4+ or CD8+ T cells, or bulk PBMC T cells (not recorded which). The CDR3 sequence: CASSGVMNTEAFF.